The entry below gives a single T cell receptor (beta chain) sequence along with its context. The CDR3 runs 15 residues. Germline V gene sequence: CDR1 MNHNY, CDR2 SVGAGI (reference sequence). V was trimmed by 2 bases and J by 0 bases, leaving 8 bases between them. 13 Jbeta primers and 60 Vbeta primers were used for the PCR. Generated by immunoSEQ multiplex PCR, the TCRdb table keeps only in-frame clones and is missing some. The sample holds 60,000 to 100,000 clones. The sample belongs to a study of cytomegalovirus exposure and HLA in healthy donors. The source is a man between 25 and 39 years old in good health and CMV-seronegative. What was sequenced was PBMCs. The J gene is TRBJ1-5, the V gene TRBV6-6, with unresolved D. The chain's CDR3 is CASSYLEGSNQPQHF. CDR3 DNA: TGTGCCAGCAGTTACCTTGAGGGTAGCAATCAGCCCCAGCATTTT.